The sequence of this T cell receptor (beta chain) was determined in a study of control samples from healthy donors and cancer patients. The J segment lost 0 bases and the V segment lost 3 bases, leaving 5 bases of the junction unmatched. Germline CDR1 is MNHEY and CDR2 is SVGEGT. CDR3 length equals 15 residues. Only in-frame clones appear in the TCRdb table, and some are missing; sequencing was by immunoSEQ multiplex PCR. The table lists roughly 64,000 clones, roughly nine tenths of them singletons. This clone was seen only once. This clonotype originated in a woman between 50 and 59 years old with colorectal cancer. The chain combines TRBV6-2 or TRBV6-3 with TRBJ2-7; 7 bases are a match to TRBD2. Sequenced material: PBMCs. The CDR3 protein is CASSYSWTSSYEQYF. DNA of the CDR3: TGTGCCAGCAGTTATTCTTGGACTAGCTCCTACGAGCAGTACTTC.